This T cell receptor beta chain was captured in a study of OX40 agonist ivuxolimab in advanced cancers. Study-level results: Researchers report that CD8+ T cells had, on average, more expanded clones than CD4+.

Sequencing used immunoSEQ multiplex PCR; TCRdb keeps in-frame clones, though not all of them. Among fewer than 100,000 clones listed, 80% to 90% were seen once. Between the trimmed V and J ends, which lost 9 bases and 3 bases, there was a span of 12 bases. The CDR3 length is 12 residues. Germline V CDR1 and CDR2: SGHRS, YFSETQ. Points on this clone: No antigen is known for it.

Source: CD4+ or CD8+ T cells sorted from blood, taken in a trial of the OX40 agonist ivuxolimab. The chain joins TRBV5-1 to TRBJ2-5, with D possibly being TRBD1 or TRBD2 (5 bases each). The receptor comes from an adult with an advanced solid tumor such as melanoma, head and neck, liver or kidney cancer. For the CDR3, the DNA is TGCGCCACCGGGGCGACTGAAGAGACCCAGTACTTC. Translating it yields CATGATEETQYF.